This T cell receptor (beta chain) was recorded in a study of monozygotic twins with inflammatory bowel disease. Germline assignment: CDR1 LGHNA and CDR2 YNFKEQ. The CDR3 spans 18 residues. TCRdb re-called the 5' RACE reads and shows each CDR3 protein once, DNA omitted. The listing contains more than 300,000 distinct CDR3 sequences. Sample: blood. The sequence came from a human donor with ulcerative colitis or Crohn's disease, or a healthy co-twin of an affected twin (not recorded which). The chain has TRBV4-2 and TRBJ2-4; without DNA, the TCRdb call of TRBD2 cannot be checked. Here the CDR3 reads CASSQDLGLAVAKNIQYF.